This record covers a single TCR beta chain. The read finishes 3 residues shy of the CDR3 end, and the germline J gene is used to complete it. Assay: immunoSEQ multiplex PCR; the TCRdb copy retains only in-frame clones and omits some. The repertoire table contains approximately 26,000 clones. This entry is derived from a study of T cells in women clearing cervical HPV infection. About the study: Controls gave blood once infection was undetectable; cases at lesion identification.

The CDR3 sequence is 17 residues long. In germline, CDR1 is SGHVS, CDR2 FNYEAQ. V lost 4 bases, J lost 2 bases, and 21 bases lay in between. The source material was blood buffy coat. The chain uses TRBV7-6 and TRBJ2-7; tentative D call: TRBD2 (6 bases). This TCR was recovered from a woman aged 18 to 75 with a cervical HPV16 infection that either progressed to CIN3+ or cleared (not recorded which). CDR3 DNA, as far as it was read: TGTGCCAGCAGCTATCGGGGATCTCCGGGAGCAACCTACGAG. Protein: CASSYRGSPGATYE. The full CDR3 sequence reads CASSYRGSPGATYEQYF.